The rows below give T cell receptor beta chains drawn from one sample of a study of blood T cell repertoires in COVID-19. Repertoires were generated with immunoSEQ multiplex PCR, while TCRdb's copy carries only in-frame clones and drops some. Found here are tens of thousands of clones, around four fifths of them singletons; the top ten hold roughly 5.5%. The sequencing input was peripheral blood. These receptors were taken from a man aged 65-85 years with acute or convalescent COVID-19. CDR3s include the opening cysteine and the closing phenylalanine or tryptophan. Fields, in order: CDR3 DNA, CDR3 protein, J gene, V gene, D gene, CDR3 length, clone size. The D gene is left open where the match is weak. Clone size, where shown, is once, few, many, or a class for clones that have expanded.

CDR3nt: TGCGCCAGCAGTGAGTCAGGACTTAATTCACCCCTCCACTTT; CDR3aa: CASSESGLNSPLHF; j_gene: TRBJ1-6; v_gene: TRBV10-2; d_gene: -; len: 14; abundance: -
CDR3nt: TGCGCCAGCAGCTTACAACAGGGCTTGTACCAAGAGACCCAGTACTTC; CDR3aa: CASSLQQGLYQETQYF; j_gene: TRBJ2-5; v_gene: TRBV5-1; d_gene: -; len: 16; abundance: -
CDR3nt: TGTGCCAGCAGCTTGGACAGGCAAATCCTCGGGCAGTACTTC; CDR3aa: CASSLDRQILGQYF; j_gene: TRBJ2-7; v_gene: TRBV5-4; d_gene: -; len: 14; abundance: -
CDR3nt: TGCGCCAGCAGGCAATTCTCCGGGCCGGGGGTGGAGACCCAGTACTTC; CDR3aa: CASRQFSGPGVETQYF; j_gene: TRBJ2-5; v_gene: TRBV5-1; d_gene: -; len: 16; abundance: -
CDR3nt: TGTGCCAGCAACCCTAGAGGGGGCACTGAAGCTTTCTTT; CDR3aa: CASNPRGGTEAFF; j_gene: TRBJ1-1; v_gene: TRBV27; d_gene: -; len: 13; abundance: -
CDR3nt: TGCGCCAGCAGCCACGATTTGAGTTTCAATCAGCCCCAGCATTTT; CDR3aa: CASSHDLSFNQPQHF; j_gene: TRBJ1-5; v_gene: TRBV4-1; d_gene: -; len: 15; abundance: -
CDR3nt: TGTGCCAGCTCACCACCCGGACTAGCGGGGGGACAAGAGCAGTTCTTC; CDR3aa: CASSPPGLAGGQEQFF; j_gene: TRBJ2-1; v_gene: TRBV18; d_gene: TRBD2; len: 16; abundance: -
CDR3nt: TGTGCCAGCAGTTACGTAACTGGAAACACCATATATTTT; CDR3aa: CASSYVTGNTIYF; j_gene: TRBJ1-3; v_gene: TRBV6-6; d_gene: -; len: 13; abundance: once
CDR3nt: TGTGCCAGTACCCCCGCCCTGGGGAGGGGCTCGGACACTGAAGCTTTCTTT; CDR3aa: CASTPALGRGSDTEAFF; j_gene: TRBJ1-1; v_gene: TRBV19; d_gene: -; len: 17; abundance: -
CDR3nt: TGTGCCAGCAGTGAATGGGCAGGGTGGGACACTGAAGCTTTCTTT; CDR3aa: CASSEWAGWDTEAFF; j_gene: TRBJ1-1; v_gene: TRBV2; d_gene: -; len: 15; abundance: -
CDR3nt: TGTGCCAGCACTACTGGGGCTGGCTCCTACAATGAGCAGTTCTTC; CDR3aa: CASTTGAGSYNEQFF; j_gene: TRBJ2-1; v_gene: TRBV27; d_gene: -; len: 15; abundance: -
CDR3nt: TGCGCCAGCAGCTTGGGGACAGGGGTCTACGAGCAGTACTTC; CDR3aa: CASSLGTGVYEQYF; j_gene: TRBJ2-7; v_gene: TRBV5-1; d_gene: TRBD1; len: 14; abundance: -
CDR3nt: TGTGCCAGCAGCTCTTTGGGACAGGGCCACGGGGAGCTGTTTTTT; CDR3aa: CASSSLGQGHGELFF; j_gene: TRBJ2-2; v_gene: TRBV7-3; d_gene: TRBD1; len: 15; abundance: -
CDR3nt: TGTGCCAGCAGCTTAAGGGGTTTGGGACTACAAGAGACCCAGTACTTC; CDR3aa: CASSLRGLGLQETQYF; j_gene: TRBJ2-5; v_gene: TRBV5-4; d_gene: TRBD2; len: 16; abundance: -
CDR3nt: TGTGCCAGCAGTTTAGGGACACCTTACGAGCAGTACTTC; CDR3aa: CASSLGTPYEQYF; j_gene: TRBJ2-7; v_gene: TRBV12-3/TRBV12-4; d_gene: -; len: 13; abundance: -
CDR3nt: TGTGCCAGCTCACCGGCCATGTCGGGGGTCTCTGGGGCCAACGTCCTGACTTTC; CDR3aa: CASSPAMSGVSGANVLTF; j_gene: TRBJ2-6; v_gene: TRBV18; d_gene: -; len: 18; abundance: -
CDR3nt: TGTGCCAGCCGACCGTTCAACAGGGGGATCCACTATGGCTACACCTTC; CDR3aa: CASRPFNRGIHYGYTF; j_gene: TRBJ1-2; v_gene: TRBV5-4; d_gene: TRBD1; len: 16; abundance: -